Detailed here is one TCR beta chain. cDNA came from approximately 0.5 to 1 ug RNA primed by random hexamers. The amplification used immunoSEQ multiplex PCR on TCR beta CDR3; it spanned 54 Vbeta and 13 Jbeta. TCRdb fed the immunoSEQ multiplex PCR reads into MiXCR, producing one record per CDR3 protein. The table includes some 100,000 distinct CDR3 sequences, 85% to 95% detected once. The CDR3 is 12 residues long. Looked up from germline, CDR1 is SEHNR and CDR2 is FQNEAQ (reference sequence). V was pared by 1 base and J by 4 bases, with 5 bases between. The T cells that were sequenced for TCR beta were CD8+ and CD4+ cells from blood. The data derive from a study of CD8 T cells in Susac syndrome.

The TCR originated in a human donor with multiple sclerosis. The chain combines TRBV7-9 with TRBJ2-7, with D unresolved. The sequencing input was CD4+ T cells from PBMCs. CDR3 residues: CASSLVLYEQYF. The CDR3 nucleotides read TGTGCCAGCAGCTTAGTTCTGTACGAGCAGTACTTC.